The clone carrying this T cell receptor beta chain was seen only a few times. The sample is drawn from a study of blood T cell repertoires in COVID-19. Study-wide background: Material from acute and convalescent COVID-19 was sourced from the United States, Italy and Spain.

CDR1 is LGHDT and CDR2 is YNNKEL in the germline V gene (reference sequence). Trimming shortened V by 11 bases and J by 0 bases, and 17 bases separated the two germline ends. There are 14 residues in the CDR3. In the original processing: Amplifying reference gene primers gave estimates of nucleated cell counts. Profiled with immunoSEQ multiplex PCR; TCRdb holds only in-frame clones, not every one. That table is the source of V, J and clone size, and D and trimming were worked out from the DNA. Among about 110,000 clones, 88% were seen once, and the ten largest hold 2.4%. V is TRBV3-1 (or the pseudogene TRBV3-2) and J is TRBJ2-7, with a weak D call TRBD2 (5 bases). The clonotype was recovered from a human donor in a cohort sampled during active COVID-19. The sequencing input was peripheral blood. CDR3 nucleotide sequence: TGTGCCGTGGGAGAAGCCCCCAGCTCCTACGAGCAGTACTTC. This translates into CAVGEAPSSYEQYF.